Following are 10 T cell receptor beta chains from one sample sequenced in a study of T-cell reconstitution after alpha-beta-depleted transplantation in children. TCRbeta library construction was performed incorporating unique molecular identifiers. TCRdb reprocessed the PCR reads via MiXCR and lists one record per CDR3 protein. The data hold about 1,000,000 distinct CDR3 sequences, with under 30% observed a single time. Sample: PBMCs, mostly from graft donor cells, taken 360 days after TCRalphabeta/CD19-depleted stem cell transplant. All receptors come from a boy younger than two who had a stem cell transplant for SCID, so the T cells may come from the graft donor.

This clonotype came up once. The chain carries TRBV2 and TRBJ2-5, with D possibly TRBD1 on 6 matching bases. Trimming shortened V by 6 bases and J by 4 bases, and 12 bases separated the two germline ends. This CDR3 is 13 amino acids long. The germline CDR1 and CDR2 sequences are SNHLY and FYNNEI. CDR3 loop: CASRNGGVETQYF. In nucleotides, the CDR3 is TGTGCCAGCAGGAATGGGGGCGTAGAGACCCAGTACTTC.

In this sample, this clonotype turned up a few times. The chain has TRBV20-1 and TRBJ2-5; TRBD2 might be the D (6 bases). The V gene's germline CDR1 is DFQATT and CDR2 SNEGSKA (reference sequence). Trimming stripped 3 bases from V and 5 bases from J, with 16 bases between. The CDR3 covers 14 residues. As DNA, the CDR3 is TGCAGTGCTAGTGCTCGCCCGGGGGAGGAGACCCAGTACTTC. Translating gives CSASARPGEETQYF.

This chain joins TRBV29-1 and TRBJ1-3; weak D call: TRBD1 (5 bases). Trimming pared 3 bases from V and 0 bases from J, leaving 18 bases between. The CDR3 runs to 17 residues. Germline V gene sequence: CDR1 SQVTM, CDR2 ANQGSEA. The CDR3 bases are TGCAGCGTTGAGGGGGTGTCAGGGAAGAGCTCTGGAAACACCATATATTTT. Translation gives CSVEGVSGKSSGNTIYF.

There are many counts of this clonotype. V is TRBV12-3 or TRBV12-4 and J is TRBJ2-1; D unclear. The CDR3 has 11 residues. V gave up 6 bases and J gave up 5 bases, with 5 bases separating them. CDR3 region: CASRCHNEQFF. CDR3 in DNA: TGTGCCAGCAGGTGTCACAATGAGCAGTTCTTC.

V is TRBV10-3 and J is TRBJ1-1; D remains ambiguous. Germline V gene sequence: CDR1 ENHRY, CDR2 SYGVKD. There are 14 residues in the CDR3. With 6 bases removed from V and 0 bases from J, the gap between germline ends came to 11 bases. DNA for the CDR3: TGTGCCATCAGCCAAGGACCTCTGAACACTGAAGCTTTCTTT. This sequence encodes CAISQGPLNTEAFF.

This chain links TRBV9 with TRBJ1-6; D may be TRBD1 (5 bases). CDR3 length: 14 residues. Per the germline V gene, CDR1 is SGDLS and CDR2 is YYNGEE. Trimming removed 4 bases from V and 10 bases from J, with 15 bases in between. The CDR3 DNA reads as TGTGCCAGCAGCCTAGGGGTGCTGGGCTCACCCCTCCACTTT. This codes for CASSLGVLGSPLHF.

The chain combines TRBV12-3 or TRBV12-4 with TRBJ2-3; 7 bases line up with TRBD2. Germline trimming cut 5 bases from V and 0 bases from J; bases unmatched to any gene: 5. The CDR3 covers 15 residues. The CDR3 is CASSPSGASTDTQYF. CDR3 bases: TGTGCCAGCAGTCCGAGCGGGGCTAGCACAGATACGCAGTATTTT.

V is TRBV7-9 and J is TRBJ2-5, with 8 nucleotides matching TRBD1. V shed 5 bases and J 7 bases; nucleotides not matched to a gene: 18. Germline-derived CDR1 and CDR2 are SEHNR and FQNEAQ (reference sequence). The CDR3 extends over 17 amino acids. CDR3 in amino acids: CASSTAGTGLLVGTQYF. The CDR3 nucleotides read TGTGCCAGCAGCACAGCCGGGACAGGCCTCCTGGTTGGGACCCAGTACTTC.

CDR3 nucleotides: TGTGCCAGCAGTTTGGGTGGGGTCGGTTCACCCCTCCACTTT. Translating gives CASSLGGVGSPLHF. The chain carries TRBV12-3 or TRBV12-4 and TRBJ1-6; D call uncertain. V gave up 3 bases and J gave up 9 bases, with 12 bases separating them. This CDR3 has 14 amino acids.

There are a few counts of this clonotype. The chain recombines TRBV28 with TRBJ2-2; the D gene is possibly TRBD2 (5 bases). This CDR3 region has 16 residues. V lost 2 bases, J lost 2 bases, and 12 bases lay in between. Per germline, CDR1 MDHEN and CDR2 SYDVKM. As DNA, the CDR3 is TGTGCCAGCAGTTTAGAGGGCAGACTCAACACCGGGGAGCTGTTTTTT. Its translation is CASSLEGRLNTGELFF.